The clone carrying this TCR beta chain was seen a single time. This sample was taken from a study of blood T cell repertoires in COVID-19. Study-level background: Samples representing acute and convalescent COVID-19 were sourced from the United States, Italy and Spain. Nucleic acid was either cDNA or gDNA, and it came from T cells, B-cell-depleted T cells, or PBMCs.

Seattle patients were enrolled during active infection and followed longitudinally. The CDR3 length is 12 residues. Germline CDR1 LGHDT, CDR2 YNNKEL (reference sequence). V dropped 6 bases and J dropped 9 bases, with 12 bases sitting between them. In the original processing: Nucleated cell counts were estimated from reference gene primer amplification. The method was immunoSEQ multiplex PCR; TCRdb's version includes in-frame clones alone and lacks a portion of them. The V and J calls and clone size come from that table; D and trimming were worked out from the DNA. The data contain fewer than 250,000 clones, 82% of them seen just once; the ten biggest clones take up approximately 7.8%.

This clonotype was obtained from a woman aged 55-75 years with COVID-19, enrolled during active disease. Sequences were obtained from peripheral blood. The chain combines TRBV3-1 (or the pseudogene TRBV3-2) with TRBJ2-1, with a possible D match to TRBD1 (5 bases). CDR3 region: CASRAQGAEQFF. The CDR3 DNA follows: TGTGCCAGCAGGGCCCAGGGCGCTGAGCAGTTCTTC.